Below are 13 T cell receptor beta chains sequenced from a single sample in a study of T cell clonotyping in hematopoietic cell transplantation. Stated time point: recipient sample about 28 days before transplant, after cytoreduction. Here immunoSEQ multiplex PCR was the method, and the copy in TCRdb shows in-frame clones only, minus some. This table has 25,000 or so clones, 60% to 80% appearing once. The sample in question was peripheral blood mononuclear cells, obtained before stem cell transplant. The origin of the receptors is a man in his fifties with myelodysplastic syndrome. Some clones in this sample may be carry-over from other donors' samples.

V usage is TRBV6-5 and J usage is TRBJ1-1, with TRBD1 matching 7 bases. CDR1 and CDR2 from the germline V gene are MNHEY and SVGAGI. The J segment lost 4 bases and the V segment lost 0 bases, leaving 5 bases of the junction unmatched. The CDR3 is 15 residues long. CDR3 sequence: CASSYSDRVSTEAFF. CDR3 in DNA: TGTGCCAGCAGTTACTCTGACAGGGTGAGCACTGAAGCTTTCTTT.

The gene calls are TRBV5-6 and TRBJ2-2; tentative D call: TRBD1 (6 bases). The CDR3 runs to 16 residues. Germline values: CDR1 SGHDT, CDR2 YYEEEE. The V end lost 4 bases, the J end lost 0 bases, and 13 bases lay between the germline ends. The CDR3 region has the DNA TGTGCCAGCAGCCCCTGGGGGCTAGCGAACACCGGGGAGCTGTTTTTT. It translates to CASSPWGLANTGELFF.

The sample holds one count of this clone. The chain uses TRBV5-1 and TRBJ1-5, with D maybe TRBD1 (5 bases). Germline V lookup: CDR1 SGHRS, CDR2 YFSETQ. The CDR3 extends over 17 amino acids. With 0 bases removed from V and 1 base from J, the gap between germline ends came to 14 bases. CDR3 sequence reads: CASSLEGLGESNQPQHF. The CDR3 region has the DNA TGCGCCAGCAGCTTGGAAGGGTTAGGGGAGAGCAATCAGCCCCAGCATTTT.

A few counts support this clone. The chain recombines TRBV11-3 with TRBJ2-3; 7 bases match TRBD2. The CDR3 has 17 residues. The germline gives CDR1 SGHNT, CDR2 YENEEA. The trim removed 4 bases at V and 4 bases at J, leaving 14 bases unmatched. This CDR3 reads CASSSGLVGASADTQYF. CDR3 coding DNA: TGTGCCAGCAGCTCCGGACTAGTAGGGGCGTCGGCAGATACGCAGTATTTT.

The chain uses TRBV30 and TRBJ1-1; D remains unclear. In germline, CDR1 is GTSNPN, CDR2 SVGIG (reference sequence). CDR3 length: 15 residues. The V end was cut by 0 bases, the J end by 4 bases, with 15 bases between. The CDR3, as DNA: TGTGCCTGGAGTGTCGGGCGTACCACGAGCACTGAAGCTTTCTTT. Residues: CAWSVGRTTSTEAFF.

This clone has a handful of counts. CDR3 protein: CASSDSSMNTEAFF. The CDR3 nucleotides read TGCGCCAGCAGCGACAGTAGCATGAACACTGAAGCTTTCTTT. The V call is TRBV4-1, the J call TRBJ1-1; D is possibly TRBD1 (5 bases). The CDR3 runs 14 residues. Trimming shortened V by 5 bases and J by 0 bases, and 10 bases separated the two germline ends. CDR1 is MGHRA and CDR2 is YSYEKL in the germline V gene.

This clone was counted between two and nine times. The genes are TRBV11-2 and TRBJ2-7; 12 nucleotides match TRBD1. V trimming: 1 base; J trimming: 6 bases; junction bases outside the gene matches: 1. The CDR3 contains 14 residues. Germline V lookup: CDR1 SGHAT, CDR2 FQNNGV. This CDR3 is CASSLGGQGAEQYF. CDR3 DNA: TGTGCCAGCAGCTTAGGGGGACAGGGGGCCGAGCAGTACTTC. The full variable domain, in which reference TRBV11-2 and TRBJ2-7 provide the parts outside the CDR3, is EAGVAQSPRYKIIEKRQSVAFWCNPISGHATLYWYQQILGQGPKLLIQFQNNGVVDDSQLPKDRFSAERLKGVDSTLKIQPAKLEDSAVYLCASSLGGQGAEQYFGPGTRLTVT.

This clone has a handful of counts. The chain recombines TRBV30 with TRBJ1-5; D uncertain. V lost 0 bases and J 3 bases, leaving 6 bases between the germline ends. This CDR3 region has 13 residues. Germline-derived CDR1 and CDR2 are GTSNPN and SVGIG (reference sequence). CDR3 in amino acids: CAWSVRDNQPQHF. The CDR3 nucleotides read TGTGCCTGGAGTGTCAGAGACAATCAGCCCCAGCATTTT.

The DNA for the CDR3 is TGTGCCAGCAGCTTTGGGATTTTCACTGAGCAGTTCTTC. Amino acids: CASSFGIFTEQFF. The chain links TRBV7-2 to TRBJ2-1; D not resolved. Per the germline V gene, CDR1 is SGHTA and CDR2 is FQGNSA. The length of the CDR3 is 13 residues. V was clipped by 3 bases and J by 9 bases, with 12 bases between them.

The chain employs TRBV4-3 and TRBJ1-2; a possible D gene is TRBD1 (6 bases). Germline V gene lookup returns CDR1 LGHNA and CDR2 YSLEER. The length of the CDR3 is 14 residues. Trimming took off 0 bases at V and 3 bases at J, with 8 bases between the two ends. The DNA of the CDR3 is TGCGCCAGCAGCCAAGATTCAGGGGACTATGGCTACACCTTC. As protein: CASSQDSGDYGYTF.

The chain has TRBV6-5 and TRBJ1-2; 8 bases map to TRBD1. Germline V gene data show CDR1 as MNHEY and CDR2 as SVGAGI. The CDR3 extends over 11 amino acids. Trimming at V came to 8 bases and at J to 8 bases, leaving 4 bases not matched to a gene. CDR3 protein: CASASGGGYTF. DNA of the CDR3: TGTGCCAGCGCCTCAGGGGGCGGCTACACCTTC.

The chain couples TRBV30 to TRBJ1-5; TRBD1 is a possible D gene (5 bases). Per the germline V gene, CDR1 is GTSNPN and CDR2 is SVGIG (reference sequence). The CDR3 contains 15 residues. The V gene lost 0 bases and the J gene lost 6 bases, with 15 bases spanning the gap. CDR3 amino acids: CAWSVKGAQGQPQHF. Written as DNA, the CDR3 is TGTGCCTGGAGTGTAAAGGGCGCCCAGGGTCAGCCCCAGCATTTT.

This chain's CDR3 is CASSYQAGYEQYF. Written as DNA, the CDR3 is TGTGCCAGCAGTTATCAGGCGGGCTACGAGCAGTACTTC. The chain joins TRBV6-5 to TRBJ2-7; D might be TRBD2 (5 bases). The ends were cut back, 3 bases at V and 3 bases at J, with 9 bases in the middle. This CDR3 is 13 amino acids long. Germline CDR1 reads MNHEY; CDR2 reads SVGAGI.